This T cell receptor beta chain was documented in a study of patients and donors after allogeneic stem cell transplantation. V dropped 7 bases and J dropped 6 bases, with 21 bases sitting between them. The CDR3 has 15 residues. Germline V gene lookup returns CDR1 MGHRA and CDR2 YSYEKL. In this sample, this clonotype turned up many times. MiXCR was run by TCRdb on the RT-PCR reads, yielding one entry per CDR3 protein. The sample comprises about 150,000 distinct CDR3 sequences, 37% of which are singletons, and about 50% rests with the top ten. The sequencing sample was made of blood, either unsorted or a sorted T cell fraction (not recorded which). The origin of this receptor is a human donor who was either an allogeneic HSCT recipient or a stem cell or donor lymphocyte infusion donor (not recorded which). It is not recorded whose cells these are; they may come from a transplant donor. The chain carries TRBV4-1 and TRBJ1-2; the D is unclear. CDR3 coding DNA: TGCGCCAGCACTTTAGATTGGCAAAACTATGATGGCTACACCTTC. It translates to CASTLDWQNYDGYTF.